This TCR beta chain originates from a study of response to subunit inactivated influenza vaccine. General study results and limits: Every seasonal influenza vaccination brings in few new T cells, the authors suggested.

Worth noting for this clonotype: Its matching antigen is unknown.

Using its own MiXCR run on the RT-PCR reads, TCRdb lists one record per CDR3 protein. The data show some 850,000 distinct CDR3 sequences, with roughly 18% seen just once and about a tenth held by the top ten. This sample comprised PBMCs from blood, obtained around 5 days after vaccination. The sequence was collected from a man aged 50 or older who received an inactivated influenza vaccine.

CDR3 sequence (DNA): TGTGCCAGCAGTCCCCTGAGGACTAGCGGTAAAAACATTCAGTACTTC. It specifies CASSPLRTSGKNIQYF. The chain joins TRBV27 to TRBJ2-4, with 10 bases that match TRBD2. Trimming removed 5 bases from V and 4 bases from J; junction bases left unmatched: 8. CDR3 length: 16 amino acids. The germline V gene has CDR1 MNHEY and CDR2 SMNVEV (reference sequence).